The T cell receptor (beta chain) under discussion was sequenced for a study of T cells in Graves' hyperthyroidism and ophthalmopathy. Comment on this clonotype: A read error is possible here, since a much larger clone lies one base away.

TCR beta CDR3 sequences were amplified from RNA transcripts. Primed by the HTBI set, a first-round RT-PCR was run on the TCR CDR3. In TCRdb, the multiplex PCR reads were re-called with MiXCR into one record per CDR3 protein. The table includes roughly 290,000 distinct CDR3 sequences, roughly 13% detected once. Germline assignment: CDR1 SEHNR and CDR2 FQNEAQ (reference sequence). The CDR3 covers 15 residues. The TCR sequence derives from a woman aged 40 to 50 with Graves' hyperthyroidism. Source material: blood. The chain uses TRBV7-9 and TRBJ2-1; TRBD2 agrees at 7 bases. The CDR3 protein is CASSLSSSGASGQLF. The CDR3 coding sequence is TGTGCCAGCAGCTTATCGTCTAGCGGAGCCTCAGGGCAGCTCTTC.